Given below is one TCR beta chain in context. V lost 5 bases to trimming and J lost 5 bases, with 21 bases between them. Germline V lookup: CDR1 SGHAT, CDR2 FQNNGV. The CDR3 sequence is 16 residues long. Donors sampled were nominally healthy, though unrecorded immune exposures were likely. These data are taken from a study of cytomegalovirus exposure and HLA in healthy donors. PCR was performed using 60 Vbeta and 13 Jbeta primers. Sequencing used immunoSEQ multiplex PCR; TCRdb keeps in-frame clones, though not all of them. Of 130,000 or so clones listed, 73% are singletons. Sequencing was performed on PBMCs. V is TRBV11-2 and J is TRBJ2-5, with D perhaps matching TRBD1 (6 bases). This sequence was found in a woman in her forties in good health and CMV-seropositive. The CDR3 here is CASSPPTGRSGETQYF. The CDR3 DNA sequence: TGTGCCAGCAGCCCGCCGACAGGCAGGTCGGGGGAGACCCAGTACTTC.